This T cell receptor (beta chain) appears in the sequencing data of a study of cytomegalovirus exposure and HLA in healthy donors. 13 Jbeta primers and 60 Vbeta primers were used for the PCR. The data were produced by immunoSEQ multiplex PCR, yet TCRdb's version contains in-frame clones alone and is incomplete. The repertoire holds around 110,000 clones, with 65% to 90% as singletons. There are 12 residues in the CDR3. Germline V gene data show CDR1 as MNHEY and CDR2 as SVGAGI. The V gene lost 5 bases and the J gene lost 10 bases, with 14 bases spanning the gap. This receptor was identified in a woman aged 25 to 39 in good health and CMV-seronegative. Sequencing used PBMCs. The chain carries TRBV6-5 and TRBJ1-1; D is perhaps TRBD1 (6 bases). CDR3 amino acids: CASSKQGVGAFF. CDR3 bases: TGTGCCAGCAGTAAACAGGGCGTCGGAGCTTTCTTT.